These T cell receptor beta chains were read from a single sample in a study of cytomegalovirus exposure and HLA in healthy donors. Using immunoSEQ multiplex PCR, the repertoire was profiled, and TCRdb retains in-frame clones only, with some absent. The sample consists of tens of thousands of clones, around 77% of them appearing once. The specimen sequenced was PBMCs. Source of these receptors: a man aged 25 to 40 in good health and CMV-seronegative. Both conserved end residues are trimmed from each CDR3. The order of the fields is J gene, V gene, CDR3 protein.

j_gene: TRBJ2-7
v_gene: TRBV19
CDR3aa: ASSLRTGTNEQY

j_gene: TRBJ2-5
v_gene: TRBV6-5
CDR3aa: ASISGDQETQY

j_gene: TRBJ2-3
v_gene: TRBV12-2
CDR3aa: ASRLGGTGPRTDTQY

j_gene: TRBJ2-3
v_gene: TRBV6-1
CDR3aa: ASSEALRRGTGTQY

j_gene: TRBJ1-1
v_gene: TRBV23-1
CDR3aa: ASSQSAGKDTEAF

j_gene: TRBJ2-1
v_gene: TRBV6-5
CDR3aa: ASSYGGLAYEQF

j_gene: TRBJ2-5
v_gene: TRBV28
CDR3aa: ASIPGGYQETQY

j_gene: TRBJ2-5
v_gene: TRBV27
CDR3aa: ASKLGTATQETQY

j_gene: TRBJ1-4
v_gene: TRBV5-1
CDR3aa: ASSLGQGEKLF

j_gene: TRBJ2-6
v_gene: TRBV5-1
CDR3aa: ASSLDAQGSGANVLT

j_gene: TRBJ1-3
v_gene: TRBV6-6
CDR3aa: ASSPPGATRGNTIY

j_gene: TRBJ2-7
v_gene: TRBV7-2
CDR3aa: ASSLGGRGEQY

j_gene: TRBJ2-2
v_gene: TRBV18
CDR3aa: ASSPTGLAGVGSTGELF

j_gene: TRBJ1-6
v_gene: TRBV10-3
CDR3aa: AISDTGDPNSPLH

j_gene: TRBJ1-1
v_gene: TRBV7-2
CDR3aa: ASSLAHGNTEAF

j_gene: TRBJ1-1
v_gene: TRBV5-1
CDR3aa: ASSLVSGMNTEAF

j_gene: TRBJ1-2
v_gene: TRBV6-1
CDR3aa: ASSWDRVAGYT

j_gene: TRBJ1-1
v_gene: TRBV27
CDR3aa: ASSFQGQVGSEAF

j_gene: TRBJ2-7
v_gene: TRBV2
CDR3aa: ASRGQGAPSYEQY

j_gene: TRBJ1-5
v_gene: TRBV28
CDR3aa: ASNPLGQRYSNQPQH

j_gene: TRBJ2-5
v_gene: TRBV7-2
CDR3aa: ASSFTMTGGETQY

j_gene: TRBJ2-7
v_gene: TRBV11-2
CDR3aa: ASSLGLALYEQY

j_gene: TRBJ1-3
v_gene: TRBV5-4
CDR3aa: ASSLQGAGNTIY

j_gene: TRBJ2-1
v_gene: TRBV7-9
CDR3aa: ASSGGTGGYEQF

j_gene: TRBJ2-7
v_gene: TRBV29-1
CDR3aa: SVGGPESYEQY

j_gene: TRBJ2-2
v_gene: TRBV7-9
CDR3aa: ASKMPGQGYTGELF

j_gene: TRBJ2-2
v_gene: TRBV29-1
CDR3aa: SVGTTYRATGELF

j_gene: TRBJ1-3
v_gene: TRBV28
CDR3aa: ASSNPTGGNTIY

j_gene: TRBJ2-5
v_gene: TRBV2
CDR3aa: ASSVSTGGRGTQY

j_gene: TRBJ1-4
v_gene: TRBV27
CDR3aa: ASSPNLVGDNEKLF

j_gene: TRBJ2-5
v_gene: TRBV7-2
CDR3aa: ASSRGQFQETQY

j_gene: TRBJ1-3
v_gene: TRBV28
CDR3aa: ASTESSGNTIY

j_gene: TRBJ2-7
v_gene: TRBV29-1
CDR3aa: SVERTGGLEQY

j_gene: TRBJ2-3
v_gene: TRBV30
CDR3aa: AWSRLAGGMDTQY

j_gene: TRBJ2-7
v_gene: TRBV10-3
CDR3aa: AISPQEGSYEQY

j_gene: -
v_gene: TRBV28
CDR3aa: ASSPYTATYEQY

j_gene: TRBJ2-1
v_gene: TRBV28
CDR3aa: ASSYYHPGTDNEQF

j_gene: TRBJ1-2
v_gene: TRBV18
CDR3aa: ASSPNRAGQGASSYT

j_gene: TRBJ2-5
v_gene: TRBV7-2
CDR3aa: ASSFYWAGGQETQY

j_gene: TRBJ2-3
v_gene: TRBV10-2
CDR3aa: ASRGDTQY

j_gene: TRBJ1-2
v_gene: TRBV6-4
CDR3aa: ASSEAGTGDYGYT

j_gene: TRBJ2-7
v_gene: TRBV28
CDR3aa: ASTRDGRQHEQY

j_gene: TRBJ2-3
v_gene: TRBV6-6
CDR3aa: ASSLGGSTDTQY

j_gene: TRBJ2-1
v_gene: TRBV2
CDR3aa: ASSLTSSYNEQF

j_gene: TRBJ1-1
v_gene: TRBV6-6
CDR3aa: ASSYSGRVRAF

j_gene: TRBJ2-7
v_gene: TRBV7-2
CDR3aa: ASSLDSQEQY

j_gene: TRBJ1-2
v_gene: TRBV2
CDR3aa: ASSPGQGDGYT

j_gene: TRBJ1-5
v_gene: TRBV28
CDR3aa: ASSPRARLVKSNQPQH

j_gene: TRBJ2-7
v_gene: TRBV5-8
CDR3aa: ASSDEAWDRGHYEQY

j_gene: TRBJ1-2
v_gene: TRBV6-4
CDR3aa: ASSDWTGIGYT

j_gene: TRBJ1-3
v_gene: TRBV5-1
CDR3aa: ASSLGQGSSGNTIY

j_gene: TRBJ2-2
v_gene: TRBV15
CDR3aa: ATSSPYRGQRTGELF

j_gene: TRBJ2-7
v_gene: TRBV6-6
CDR3aa: ASSQGVGTSW

j_gene: TRBJ2-2
v_gene: TRBV2
CDR3aa: ASRQTGGDTGELF

j_gene: TRBJ2-1
v_gene: TRBV5-1
CDR3aa: ASDPSGSYNEQF

j_gene: TRBJ2-3
v_gene: TRBV7-2
CDR3aa: ASSQGLSSTDTQY

j_gene: TRBJ1-2
v_gene: TRBV19
CDR3aa: ASSPRQGRYGYT

j_gene: TRBJ1-5
v_gene: TRBV19
CDR3aa: ASSGQGGNQPQH

j_gene: TRBJ2-3
v_gene: TRBV7-6
CDR3aa: ASSPLATSTDTQY